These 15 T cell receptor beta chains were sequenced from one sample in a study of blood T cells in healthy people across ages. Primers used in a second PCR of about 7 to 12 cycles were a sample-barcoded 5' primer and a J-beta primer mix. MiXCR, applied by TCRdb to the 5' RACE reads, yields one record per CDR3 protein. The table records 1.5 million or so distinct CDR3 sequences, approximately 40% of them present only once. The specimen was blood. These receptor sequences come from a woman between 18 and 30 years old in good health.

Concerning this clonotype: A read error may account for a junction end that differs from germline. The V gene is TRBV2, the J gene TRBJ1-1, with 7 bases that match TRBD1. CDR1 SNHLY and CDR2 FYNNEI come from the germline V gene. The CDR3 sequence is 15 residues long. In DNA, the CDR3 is TGTACCAGCAGTGACCCCGGGACAGTGAACACTGAAGCTTTCTTT. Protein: CTSSDPGTVNTEAFF.

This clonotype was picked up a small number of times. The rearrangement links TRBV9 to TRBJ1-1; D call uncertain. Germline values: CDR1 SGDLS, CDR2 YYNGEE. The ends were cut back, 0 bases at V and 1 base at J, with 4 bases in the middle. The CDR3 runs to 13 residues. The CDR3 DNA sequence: TGTGCCAGCAGCGTAGGTACGAACACTGAAGCTTTCTTT. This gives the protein CASSVGTNTEAFF.

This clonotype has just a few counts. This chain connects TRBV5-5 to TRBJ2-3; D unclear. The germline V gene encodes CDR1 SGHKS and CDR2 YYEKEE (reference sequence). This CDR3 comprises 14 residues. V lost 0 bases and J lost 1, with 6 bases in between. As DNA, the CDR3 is TGTGCCAGCAGCTTGGACTCGCGCACAGATACGCAGTATTTT. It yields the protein CASSLDSRTDTQYF.

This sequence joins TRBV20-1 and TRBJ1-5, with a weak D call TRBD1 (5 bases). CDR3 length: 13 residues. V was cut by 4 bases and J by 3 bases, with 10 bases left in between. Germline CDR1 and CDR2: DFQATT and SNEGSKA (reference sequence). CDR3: CSAIDSSNQPQHF. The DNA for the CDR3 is TGCAGTGCTATAGACAGTTCCAATCAGCCCCAGCATTTT.

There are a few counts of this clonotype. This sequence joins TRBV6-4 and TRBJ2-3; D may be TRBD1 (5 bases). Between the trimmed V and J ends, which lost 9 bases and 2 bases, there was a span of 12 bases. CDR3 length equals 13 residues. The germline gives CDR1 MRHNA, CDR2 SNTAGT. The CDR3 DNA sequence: TGTGCCAGTCGGAAGGGGCTCACAGATACGCAGTATTTT. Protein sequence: CASRKGLTDTQYF.

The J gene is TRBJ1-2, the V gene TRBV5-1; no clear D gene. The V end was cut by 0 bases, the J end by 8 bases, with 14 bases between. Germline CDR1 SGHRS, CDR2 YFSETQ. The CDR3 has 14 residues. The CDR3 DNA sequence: TGCGCCAGCAGCTTGGGAGGGAATATGGAGGGCTACACCTTC. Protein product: CASSLGGNMEGYTF.

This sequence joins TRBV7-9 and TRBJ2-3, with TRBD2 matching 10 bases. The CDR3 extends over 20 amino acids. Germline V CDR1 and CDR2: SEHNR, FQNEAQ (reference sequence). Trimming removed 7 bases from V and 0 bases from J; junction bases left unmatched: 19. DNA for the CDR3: TGTGCCAGCAACCTCCAACACCTAGCGGGGGTCGGCTTGAGCACAGATACGCAGTATTTT. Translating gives CASNLQHLAGVGLSTDTQYF.

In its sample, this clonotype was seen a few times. The CDR3 nucleotides read TGCAGTGCTAGATTGCTAAGGGAGGAAGTAGGGCAGTATTTT. It translates to CSARLLREEVGQYF. The chain couples TRBV20-1 to TRBJ2-3; possibly TRBD2 for D (6 bases). The CDR3 is 14 amino acids. Germline V CDR1 and CDR2: DFQATT, SNEGSKA (reference sequence). The ends were cut back, 2 bases at V and 11 bases at J, with 20 bases in the middle.

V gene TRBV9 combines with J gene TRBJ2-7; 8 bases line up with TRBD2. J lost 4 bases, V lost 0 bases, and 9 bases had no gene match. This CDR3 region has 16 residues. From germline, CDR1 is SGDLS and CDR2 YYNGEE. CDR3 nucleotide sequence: TGTGCCAGCAGCGTAGAGGGGACTAGAGATAGGTACGAGCAGTACTTC. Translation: CASSVEGTRDRYEQYF. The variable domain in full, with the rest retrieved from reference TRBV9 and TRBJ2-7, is DSGVTQTPKHLITATGQRVTLRCSPRSGDLSVYWYQQSLDQGLQFLIQYYNGEERAKGNILERFSAQQFPDLHSELNLSSLELGDSALYFCASSVEGTRDRYEQYFGPGTRLTVT.

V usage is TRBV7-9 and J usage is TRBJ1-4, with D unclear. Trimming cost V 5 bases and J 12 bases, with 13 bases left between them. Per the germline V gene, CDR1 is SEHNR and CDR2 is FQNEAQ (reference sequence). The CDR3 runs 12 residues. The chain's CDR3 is CASSNDGVELFF. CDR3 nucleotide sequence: TGTGCCAGCAGCAACGACGGGGTAGAACTGTTTTTT.

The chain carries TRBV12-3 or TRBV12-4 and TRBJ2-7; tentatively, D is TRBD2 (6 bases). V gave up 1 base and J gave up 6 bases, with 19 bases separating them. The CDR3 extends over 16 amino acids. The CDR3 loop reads CASSLGIQLATGEQYF. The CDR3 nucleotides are TGTGCCAGCAGTTTAGGTATTCAGCTAGCGACTGGCGAGCAGTACTTC.

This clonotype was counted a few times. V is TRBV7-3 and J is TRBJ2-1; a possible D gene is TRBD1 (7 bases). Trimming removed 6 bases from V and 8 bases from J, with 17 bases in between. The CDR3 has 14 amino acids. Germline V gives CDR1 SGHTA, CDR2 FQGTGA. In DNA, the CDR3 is TGTGCCAGCAGTGCGGGGACAGCGGGCGATGAGCAGTTCTTC. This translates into CASSAGTAGDEQFF.

For the CDR3, the DNA is TGCAGTGCTAGCCCCCAGGGATACTATGGCTACACCTTC. Protein product: CSASPQGYYGYTF. The V and J genes are TRBV20-1 and TRBJ1-2, with a weak D call TRBD1 (5 bases). The germline V gene has CDR1 DFQATT and CDR2 SNEGSKA (reference sequence). The CDR3 runs to 13 residues. V lost 3 bases and J 3 bases, leaving 11 bases between the germline ends.

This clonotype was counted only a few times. The CDR3 coding sequence is TGCAGTGCTAGAGGGGGGACTAGTAGGTACCAAGAGACCCAGTACTTC. Amino acids: CSARGGTSRYQETQYF. This rearrangement joins TRBV20-1 to TRBJ2-5; TRBD2 agrees at 8 bases. V was pared by 1 base and J by 0 bases, with 7 bases of the junction left unmatched. Germline values: CDR1 DFQATT, CDR2 SNEGSKA (reference sequence). The CDR3 runs to 16 residues.

The CDR3, as DNA: TGTGCCAGCAGCCTTGGCGGGGGGTGGGCAGATACGCAGTATTTT. This sequence encodes CASSLGGGWADTQYF. The chain employs TRBV9 and TRBJ2-3, with 8 bases matching TRBD2. The CDR3 extends over 15 amino acids. After removal of 4 bases from V and 4 bases from J, the junction contained 8 bases not matched to a gene. Germline V gene lookup returns CDR1 SGDLS and CDR2 YYNGEE.